This TCR beta chain emerged from a study of CD4 T cells in relation to SARS-CoV-2 and coronaviruses. Study-wide background: PBMCs were cultured with antigen for roughly nine days before TCR beta sequencing. Controls used an HIV-1 Nef peptide pool or no peptide. Study-level findings and limits: Crossreactivity was assessed only for spike protein, not other viral proteins. In around 60% of donors, memory CD4+ clonotypes crossrecognized SARS-CoV-2 and at least one common cold coronavirus spike.

Comments on this clone: Its antigen is not known.

Before the COVID-19 pandemic, during about 2011-2019, CD4+ T cells were taken from unexposed donors. Isolation of CD4+ T cells took place after about eleven days in culture. The method was immunoSEQ multiplex PCR; TCRdb's version includes in-frame clones alone and lacks a portion of them. This sample yields 20,000 or so clones, of which around 80% are seen a single time; more than 12% belongs to the top ten. CDR3 length equals 14 residues. The V segment lost 4 bases and the J segment 6 bases; nucleotides outside the gene matches: 4. Per the germline V gene, CDR1 is SGDLS and CDR2 is YYNGEE. The sample was CD4+ T cells from PBMCs, cultured in vitro. V usage is TRBV9 and J usage is TRBJ2-2; 9 bases fit TRBD1. The receptor's source is a human donor in good health. The CDR3 is CASSPGQGPGELFF. For the CDR3, the DNA is TGTGCCAGCAGCCCGGGACAGGGACCCGGGGAGCTGTTTTTT.